The source of this TCR beta chain is a study of T cell clonotyping in hematopoietic cell transplantation. Looking at the study overall: Recipients' pretransplant samples followed cytoreduction.

Germline values: CDR1 SGHRS, CDR2 YFSETQ. V was pared by 4 bases and J by 3 bases, with 10 bases between. The CDR3 covers 13 residues. Note on this clone: Its antigen is unidentified.

As for time point: recipient sample about 28 days before transplant, after cytoreduction. TCRdb's copy holds only in-frame clones and misses some; the assay was immunoSEQ multiplex PCR. The sample gives about 38,000 clones, about 95% of which show up once; 1.5% to 2% is in the top ten. Study-wide results and limits: At the given depth, recipient repertoires were over 95% de novo clonotypes. Recipient TCR diversity dropped after transplant; expanded clonotypes rose from day 30 to 180.

Sequencing was performed on peripheral blood mononuclear cells, taken before stem cell transplant. This chain links TRBV5-1 with TRBJ1-2, with D maybe TRBD1 (6 bases). The receptor was derived from a man aged 35-49 years with chronic myeloid leukemia. Some clones in this sample may be carry-over from other donors' samples. The DNA of the CDR3 is TGCGCCAGCAGCCCGGACAGATACTATGGCTACACCTTC. Encoded protein: CASSPDRYYGYTF. The whole variable domain, filled in from reference TRBV5-1 and TRBJ1-2, reads KAGVTQTPRYLIKTRGQQVTLSCSPISGHRSVSWYQQTPGQGLQFLFEYFSETQRNKGNFPGRFSGRQFSNSRSEMNVSTLELGDSALYLCASSPDRYYGYTFGSGTRLTVV.